Reported below is one T cell receptor beta chain. The antigen remains undetermined. This sample was taken from a study of STAT5B mutations in CD4+ large granular lymphocyte leukemia. Study-level findings and limits: Without putative leukemic clones, patient CD4-sorted repertoires remained more clonal than healthy CD4+ repertoires. Approximately 25% of private leukemic clonotypes occurred rarely in other patients' non-leukemic repertoires. TRBV06-family usage was enriched in top patient clones (8/27) versus controls (2/35).

The CDR3 is made up of 15 amino acids. Germline V CDR1 and CDR2: LNHDA, SQIVND (reference sequence). With 9 bases clipped from V and 1 base from J, the junction kept 7 bases outside the gene matches. Method: immunoSEQ multiplex PCR; TCRdb's copy keeps in-frame clones and lacks some. This repertoire shows roughly 41,000 clones, 70% to 80% found once; its top ten account for approximately 0.5%. Sequencing was performed on CD4+ T cells from blood buffy coats. The sequence derives from a human donor in good health. The V call is TRBV19, the J call TRBJ2-1; 9 bases are a match to TRBD1. CDR3 protein: CASTKQGASYNEQFF. The CDR3 DNA reads as TGTGCCAGCACCAAACAGGGGGCTTCCTACAATGAGCAGTTCTTC. The whole variable domain, remainder taken from reference TRBV19 and TRBJ2-1, is DGGITQSPKYLFRKEGQNVTLSCEQNLNHDAMYWYRQDPGQGLRLIYYSQIVNDFQKGDIAEGYSVSREKKESFPLTVTSAQKNPTAFYLCASTKQGASYNEQFFGPGTRLTVL.